A single sample gave rise to the 4 T cell receptor beta chains below, sequenced in a study of cytomegalovirus exposure and HLA in healthy donors. Measured with immunoSEQ multiplex PCR; TCRdb has only the in-frame clones, and not every one. This table has approximately 260,000 clones, 86% appearing once. What was sequenced was PBMCs. The receptors derive from a woman younger than 30 in good health and CMV-seronegative.

This clone turned up a few times. The rearrangement joins TRBV6-5 to TRBJ1-2; tentative D call: TRBD1 (6 bases). Germline CDR1 MNHEY, CDR2 SVGAGI. CDR3 length equals 14 residues. V lost 5 bases, J lost 4 bases, and 14 bases lay in between. This chain's CDR3 is CASSTPQGVYGYTF. Written as DNA, the CDR3 is TGTGCCAGCAGTACGCCACAGGGTGTCTATGGCTACACCTTC.

J is TRBJ2-7 and V is TRBV27, with TRBD1 identical over 9 bases. V shed 2 bases and J 3 bases; nucleotides not matched to a gene: 2. CDR1 is MNHEY, CDR2 SMNVEV, per germline (reference sequence). The CDR3 runs to 14 residues. The CDR3 nucleotides read TGTGCCAGCAGTTTAGGACAGGGGATCTACGAGCAGTACTTC. It specifies CASSLGQGIYEQYF.

V is TRBV15 and J is TRBJ2-1; 9 bases fit TRBD2. With 2 bases clipped from V and 8 bases from J, the junction kept 4 bases outside the gene matches. Germline loops: CDR1 LNHNV, CDR2 YYDKDF (reference sequence). The CDR3 totals 14 residues. The CDR3 DNA reads TGTGCCACCAGCAGAATAGCGGGAGACGATGAGCAGTTCTTC. It yields the protein CATSRIAGDDEQFF.

This rearrangement joins TRBV2 to TRBJ1-2, with 9 bases matching TRBD1. V shed 6 bases and J 3 bases; nucleotides not matched to a gene: 11. CDR3 size: 16 residues. Germline CDR1 and CDR2: SNHLY and FYNNEI. CDR3 bases: TGTGCCAGCAGCACCCCTCGACAGGGGGGCGACTATGGCTACACCTTC. Protein product: CASSTPRQGGDYGYTF.